This TCR beta chain was sequenced for a study of tumor-infiltrating lymphocytes in localized non-small cell lung cancer. Study-wide context: Patients included smokers and never-smokers with various histologies, some sampled after neoadjuvant chemotherapy. From each patient, both tumor and uninvolved lung, non-adjacent to tumor, were sampled. Points from the study as a whole: TCR sequencing covered a subset of patients with enough tissue.

The CDR3 totals 14 residues. In germline, CDR1 is SGDLS, CDR2 YYNGEE. Trimming took 2 bases from V and 0 from J, leaving 8 bases between them. Sequenced by immunoSEQ multiplex PCR; TCRdb stores in-frame clones only, minus some. The table lists some 8,100 clones, just under 65% of them singletons, with 13% in the top ten. Comment on this clone: As yet, its antigen is unknown.

The specimen was uninvolved lung tissue not adjacent to the tumor. The chain employs TRBV9 and TRBJ1-2, with D perhaps TRBD1 (5 bases). The TCR sequence derives from a human donor with non-small cell lung cancer. In nucleotides, the CDR3 is TGTGCCAGCAGCGTCCAGGGCGCTAACTATGGCTACACCTTC. Protein sequence: CASSVQGANYGYTF.